In this sample, the clone carrying this T cell receptor (beta chain) turned up once. This specimen comes from a study of T cells in Graves' hyperthyroidism and ophthalmopathy. The CDR3 covers 15 residues. Germline V CDR1 and CDR2: MNHEY, SVGEGT. V shed 7 bases and J 6 bases; nucleotides not matched to a gene: 11. RNA transcripts gave rise to amplified TCR beta CDR3 regions. First-round RT-PCR of the TCR CDR3 relied on the HTBI primer set. TCRdb processed the multiplex PCR reads anew with MiXCR; each CDR3 protein has one entry. The data contain hundreds of thousands of distinct CDR3 sequences, around a fifth of them singletons.

The chain is built from TRBV6-2 or TRBV6-3 and TRBJ1-5; 8 bases match TRBD1. The TCR originated in a man aged 50 to 59 with Graves' ophthalmopathy. The sequenced sample consisted of blood. CDR3: CASTPASGGIQPQHF. For the CDR3, the DNA is TGTGCCAGCACCCCCGCCTCAGGGGGCATTCAGCCCCAGCATTTT.